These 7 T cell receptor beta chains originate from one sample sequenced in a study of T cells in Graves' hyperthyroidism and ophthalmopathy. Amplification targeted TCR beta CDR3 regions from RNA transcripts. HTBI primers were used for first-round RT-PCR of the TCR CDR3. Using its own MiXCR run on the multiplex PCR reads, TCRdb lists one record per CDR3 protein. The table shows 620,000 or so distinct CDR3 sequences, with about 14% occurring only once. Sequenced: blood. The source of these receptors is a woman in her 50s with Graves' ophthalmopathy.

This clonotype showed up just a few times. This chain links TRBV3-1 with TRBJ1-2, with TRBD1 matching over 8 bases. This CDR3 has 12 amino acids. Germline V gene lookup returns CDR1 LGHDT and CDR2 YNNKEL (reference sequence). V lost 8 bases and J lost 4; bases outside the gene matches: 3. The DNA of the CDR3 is TGTGCCAGCGCACAGGGGGGCTATGGCTACACCTTC. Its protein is CASAQGGYGYTF.

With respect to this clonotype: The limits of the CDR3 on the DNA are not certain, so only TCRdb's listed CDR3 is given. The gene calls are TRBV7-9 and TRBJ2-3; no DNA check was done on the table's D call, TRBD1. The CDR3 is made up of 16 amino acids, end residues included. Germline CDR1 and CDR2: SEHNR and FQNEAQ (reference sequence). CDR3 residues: CASSVGTGIGTDTRYF.

CDR3 region: CASSLSPHSSGSYNEQFF. DNA of the CDR3: TGTGCCAGCAGTTTATCGCCCCACAGTTCTGGCTCCTACAATGAGCAGTTCTTC. The chain has TRBV28 and TRBJ2-1; D is unclear. Trimming pared 1 base from V and 0 bases from J, leaving 16 bases between. The CDR3 sequence is 18 residues long. Germline assignment: CDR1 MDHEN and CDR2 SYDVKM.

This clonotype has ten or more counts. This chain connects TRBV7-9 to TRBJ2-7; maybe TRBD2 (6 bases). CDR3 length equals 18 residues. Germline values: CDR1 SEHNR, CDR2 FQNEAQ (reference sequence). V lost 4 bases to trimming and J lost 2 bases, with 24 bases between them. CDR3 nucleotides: TGTGCCAGCAGCTCCGATTTGGGCGGGAAAGCCTCTCCCTACGAGCAGTACTTC. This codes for CASSSDLGGKASPYEQYF.

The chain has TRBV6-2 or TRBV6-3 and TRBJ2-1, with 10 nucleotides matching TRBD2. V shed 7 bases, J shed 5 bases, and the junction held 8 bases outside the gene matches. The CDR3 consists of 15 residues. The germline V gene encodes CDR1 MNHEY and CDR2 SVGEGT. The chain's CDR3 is CASNSGRATHNEQFF. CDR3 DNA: TGTGCCAGCAACAGCGGGAGGGCCACCCACAATGAGCAGTTCTTC.

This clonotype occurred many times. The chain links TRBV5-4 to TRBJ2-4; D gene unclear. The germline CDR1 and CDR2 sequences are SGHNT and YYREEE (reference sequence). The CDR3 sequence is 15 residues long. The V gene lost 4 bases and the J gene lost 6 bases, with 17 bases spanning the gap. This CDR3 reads CASSANLPPGNIQYF. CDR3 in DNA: TGTGCCAGCAGCGCCAACCTTCCCCCTGGAAACATTCAGTACTTC.

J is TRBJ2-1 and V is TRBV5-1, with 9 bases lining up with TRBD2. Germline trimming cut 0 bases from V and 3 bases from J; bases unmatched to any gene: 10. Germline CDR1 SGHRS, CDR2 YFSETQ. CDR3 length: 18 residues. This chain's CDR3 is CASSLDPYSGSIYNEQFF. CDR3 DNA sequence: TGCGCCAGCAGCTTGGATCCCTATAGCGGGAGTATCTACAATGAGCAGTTCTTC.